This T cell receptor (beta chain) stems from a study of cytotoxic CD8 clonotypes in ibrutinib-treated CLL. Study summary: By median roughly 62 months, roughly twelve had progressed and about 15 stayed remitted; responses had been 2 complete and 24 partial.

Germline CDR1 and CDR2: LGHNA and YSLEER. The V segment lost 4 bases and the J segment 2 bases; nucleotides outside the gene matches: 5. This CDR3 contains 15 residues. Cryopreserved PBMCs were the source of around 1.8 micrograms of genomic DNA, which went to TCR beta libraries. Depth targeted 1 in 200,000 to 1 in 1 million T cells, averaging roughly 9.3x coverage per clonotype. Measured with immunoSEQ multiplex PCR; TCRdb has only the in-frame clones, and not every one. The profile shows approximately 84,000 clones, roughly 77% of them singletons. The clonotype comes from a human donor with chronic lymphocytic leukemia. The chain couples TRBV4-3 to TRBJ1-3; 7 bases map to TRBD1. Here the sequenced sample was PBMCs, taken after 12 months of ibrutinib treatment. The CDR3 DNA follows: TGCGCCAGCAGCCGGGACGGACAGGCTGGAAACACCATATATTTT. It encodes CASSRDGQAGNTIYF.